The sequence of this T cell receptor beta chain was determined in a study of T cell responses to AZD1222 COVID-19 vaccine. Points from the study as a whole: Among vaccine-associated CD4 TCRs, coverage spanned spike, with dominance at 160-218 and 743-854. At study baseline, merely five or six AZD1222 recipients were seropositive.

The V gene's germline CDR1 is SNHLY and CDR2 FYNNEI. V gave up 7 bases and J gave up 2 bases; unmatched junction bases: 7. This CDR3 region has 15 residues. Sequencing used immunoSEQ multiplex PCR; TCRdb keeps in-frame clones, though not all of them. The sample comprises 150,000 to 200,000 clones, more than 85% of which are singletons, and over 1% rests with the top ten. Remarks on this clone: Its antigen remains unidentified.

The specimen comprised peripheral blood, sampled 28 days after the second AZD1222 dose. The origin of this receptor is an adult who received the AZD1222 COVID-19 vaccine. The chain employs TRBV2 and TRBJ2-1, with TRBD2 matching 8 bases. The CDR3 loop is CASIGLAGPYNEQFF. The CDR3 DNA reads TGTGCCAGCATAGGTCTAGCGGGCCCCTACAATGAGCAGTTCTTC.